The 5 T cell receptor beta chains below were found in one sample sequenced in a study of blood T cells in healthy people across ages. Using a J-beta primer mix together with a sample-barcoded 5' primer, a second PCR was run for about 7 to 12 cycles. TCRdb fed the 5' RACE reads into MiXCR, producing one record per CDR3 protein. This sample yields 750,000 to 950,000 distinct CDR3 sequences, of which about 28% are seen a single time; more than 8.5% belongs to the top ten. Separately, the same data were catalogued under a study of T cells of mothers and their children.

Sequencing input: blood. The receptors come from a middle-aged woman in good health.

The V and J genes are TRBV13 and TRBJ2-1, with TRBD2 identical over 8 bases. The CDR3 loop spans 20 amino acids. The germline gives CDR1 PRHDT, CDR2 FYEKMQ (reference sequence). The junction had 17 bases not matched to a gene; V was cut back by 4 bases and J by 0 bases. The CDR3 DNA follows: TGTGCCAGCAGCTCAACGGGATGGTCGCTAGCGGGTGGCTCCTACAATGAGCAGTTCTTC. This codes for CASSSTGWSLAGGSYNEQFF.

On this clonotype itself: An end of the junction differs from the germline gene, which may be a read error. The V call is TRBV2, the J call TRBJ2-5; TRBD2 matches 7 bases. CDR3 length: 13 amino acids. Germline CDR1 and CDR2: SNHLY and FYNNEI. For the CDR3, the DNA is TGTACCAGCAAGGCGACTAGCAGCGAGACCCAGTACTTC. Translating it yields CTSKATSSETQYF.

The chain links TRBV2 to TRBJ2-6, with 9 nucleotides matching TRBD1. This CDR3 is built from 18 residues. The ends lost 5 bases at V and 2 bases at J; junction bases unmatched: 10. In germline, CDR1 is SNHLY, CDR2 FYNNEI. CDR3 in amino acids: CASSLRDRVATGANVLTF. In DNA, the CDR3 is TGTGCCAGCAGTCTGCGGGACAGGGTGGCAACTGGGGCCAACGTCCTGACTTTC.

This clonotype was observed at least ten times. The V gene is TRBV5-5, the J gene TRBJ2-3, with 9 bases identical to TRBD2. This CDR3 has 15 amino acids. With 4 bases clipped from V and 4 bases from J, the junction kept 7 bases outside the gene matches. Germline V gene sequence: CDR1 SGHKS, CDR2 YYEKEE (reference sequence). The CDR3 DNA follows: TGTGCCAGCAGCCCACCTAGCGGGGTTTCAGATACGCAGTATTTT. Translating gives CASSPPSGVSDTQYF.

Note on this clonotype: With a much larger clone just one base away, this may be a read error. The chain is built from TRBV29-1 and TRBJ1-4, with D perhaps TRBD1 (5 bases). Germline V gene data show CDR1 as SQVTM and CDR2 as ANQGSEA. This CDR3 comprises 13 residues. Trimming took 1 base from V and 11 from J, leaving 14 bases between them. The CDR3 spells CSVEGGEGDKLFF. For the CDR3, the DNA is TGCAGCGTTGAAGGAGGGGAAGGGGATAAACTGTTTTTT.